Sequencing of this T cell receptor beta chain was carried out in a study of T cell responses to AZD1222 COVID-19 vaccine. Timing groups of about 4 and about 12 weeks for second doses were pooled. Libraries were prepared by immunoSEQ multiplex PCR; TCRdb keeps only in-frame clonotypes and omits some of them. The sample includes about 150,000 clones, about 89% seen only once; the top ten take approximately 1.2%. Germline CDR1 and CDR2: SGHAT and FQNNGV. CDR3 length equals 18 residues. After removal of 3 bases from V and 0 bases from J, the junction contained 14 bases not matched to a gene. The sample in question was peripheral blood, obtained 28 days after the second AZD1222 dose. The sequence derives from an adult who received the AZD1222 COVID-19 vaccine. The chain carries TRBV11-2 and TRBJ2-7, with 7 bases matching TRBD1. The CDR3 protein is CASSFRPPTGTASYEQYF. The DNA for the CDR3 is TGTGCCAGCAGCTTTAGACCACCCACCGGGACAGCCTCCTACGAGCAGTACTTC.